The rows below give T cell receptor beta chains drawn from one sample of a study of identical twins. TCRdb reprocessed the 5' RACE reads with MiXCR, giving one entry per CDR3 protein. The sample lists 1.5 million to 2 million distinct CDR3 sequences; roughly a third were seen once. The sequenced sample was cord blood. All receptors come from a newborn girl in good health. Both conserved end residues are part of each CDR3. Each record gives: J gene, clone size, D gene, V gene, CDR3 protein, CDR3 DNA. A D gene is named only where the DNA matches it firmly. Size is omitted from some rows. Given values are once, few, many or a class for expanded clones.

j_call: TRBJ2-7
clone_size: NA
d_call: TRBD2
v_call: TRBV20-1
cdr3_aa: CSARGLAGPVYEQYF
cdr3_nt: TGCAGTGCTAGAGGACTAGCGGGACCCGTCTACGAGCAGTACTTC

j_call: TRBJ2-1
clone_size: NA
d_call: NA
v_call: TRBV11-2
cdr3_aa: CASSLRACRFAYNEQFF
cdr3_nt: TGTGCCAGCAGCTTAAGGGCGTGCCGGTTCGCCTACAATGAGCAGTTCTTC

j_call: TRBJ2-1
clone_size: NA
d_call: TRBD1
v_call: TRBV3-1
cdr3_aa: CASSRGQSSYNEQFF
cdr3_nt: TGTGCCAGCAGCCGGGGACAGAGCTCCTACAATGAGCAGTTCTTC

j_call: TRBJ2-5
clone_size: NA
d_call: TRBD2
v_call: TRBV7-2
cdr3_aa: CASSLVGTRETQYF
cdr3_nt: TGTGCCAGCAGCTTAGTCGGGACTAGAGAGACCCAGTACTTC

j_call: TRBJ2-3
clone_size: many
d_call: NA
v_call: TRBV28
cdr3_aa: CASTLRRHLDTQYF
cdr3_nt: TGTGCCAGCACCTTAAGACGACACCTAGATACGCAGTATTTT

j_call: TRBJ1-1
clone_size: few
d_call: NA
v_call: TRBV27
cdr3_aa: CASSKHGRNTEAFF
cdr3_nt: TGTGCCAGCAGTAAACACGGAAGGAACACTGAAGCTTTCTTT

j_call: TRBJ2-7
clone_size: NA
d_call: TRBD2
v_call: TRBV7-9
cdr3_aa: CASSLALAGEYEQYF
cdr3_nt: TGTGCCAGCAGCTTAGCACTAGCGGGAGAATACGAGCAGTACTTC

j_call: TRBJ1-2
clone_size: NA
d_call: NA
v_call: TRBV4-1
cdr3_aa: CASSRGSFNYGYTF
cdr3_nt: TGCGCCAGCAGCCGGGGGAGTTTTAACTATGGCTACACCTTC

j_call: TRBJ2-7
clone_size: many
d_call: NA
v_call: TRBV3-1
cdr3_aa: CASSRTRSSYEQYF
cdr3_nt: TGTGCCAGCAGTCGTACTAGAAGCTCCTACGAGCAGTACTTC

j_call: TRBJ1-2
clone_size: many
d_call: NA
v_call: TRBV5-5
cdr3_aa: CASSPLTRPNAYGYTF
cdr3_nt: TGTGCCAGCAGCCCCCTGACGAGGCCCAACGCCTATGGCTACACCTTC

j_call: TRBJ2-7
clone_size: few
d_call: TRBD1
v_call: TRBV4-1
cdr3_aa: CASSRTGEEEQYF
cdr3_nt: TGCGCCAGCAGCCGGACAGGGGAAGAGGAGCAGTACTTC

j_call: TRBJ1-2
clone_size: NA
d_call: NA
v_call: TRBV12-5
cdr3_aa: CATELGPLNNYGYTF
cdr3_nt: TGTGCCACTGAACTCGGACCGCTGAATAACTATGGCTACACCTTC

j_call: TRBJ2-3
clone_size: many
d_call: NA
v_call: TRBV10-3
cdr3_aa: CAISDPGSGDGTDTQYF
cdr3_nt: TGTGCCATCAGTGATCCTGGGTCAGGGGATGGCACAGATACGCAGTATTTT

j_call: TRBJ2-7
clone_size: NA
d_call: NA
v_call: TRBV20-1
cdr3_aa: CSATAGTVKSEQYF
cdr3_nt: TGCAGTGCTACCGCCGGGACCGTAAAGTCGGAGCAGTACTTC

j_call: TRBJ2-1
clone_size: NA
d_call: NA
v_call: TRBV3-1
cdr3_aa: CASSQGILAGVNEQFF
cdr3_nt: TGTGCCAGCAGCCAAGGAATTCTTGCAGGGGTGAATGAGCAGTTCTTC

j_call: TRBJ2-4
clone_size: few
d_call: TRBD1
v_call: TRBV20-1
cdr3_aa: CSARGPGQGKNIQYF
cdr3_nt: TGCAGTGCTAGGGGACCGGGACAGGGGAAAAACATTCAGTACTTC

j_call: TRBJ2-7
clone_size: NA
d_call: TRBD2
v_call: TRBV12-3/TRBV12-4
cdr3_aa: CASSRTSGSLGNEQYF
cdr3_nt: TGTGCCAGCAGTAGGACTAGCGGGAGCCTCGGGAACGAGCAGTACTTC

j_call: TRBJ2-1
clone_size: NA
d_call: NA
v_call: TRBV21-1
cdr3_aa: CASSTTATPGTGTLNEQFF
cdr3_nt: TGTGCCAGCAGCACAACGGCGACCCCCGGGACAGGGACTCTCAATGAGCAGTTCTTC

j_call: TRBJ2-5
clone_size: NA
d_call: NA
v_call: TRBV11-2
cdr3_aa: CASSLDQWEQETQYF
cdr3_nt: TGTGCCAGCAGCTTGGATCAATGGGAACAAGAGACCCAGTACTTC

j_call: TRBJ2-7
clone_size: few
d_call: TRBD2
v_call: TRBV24-1
cdr3_aa: CATSDPGLAGGNEQYF
cdr3_nt: TGTGCCACCAGCGATCCTGGACTAGCGGGAGGAAATGAGCAGTACTTC

j_call: TRBJ2-7
clone_size: few
d_call: NA
v_call: TRBV5-5
cdr3_aa: CASSTRQETYEQYF
cdr3_nt: TGTGCCAGCAGTACAAGACAGGAGACCTACGAGCAGTACTTC

j_call: TRBJ2-3
clone_size: NA
d_call: TRBD1
v_call: TRBV20-1
cdr3_aa: CSARWTGQVNTQYF
cdr3_nt: TGCAGTGCTAGGTGGACAGGACAGGTTAATACGCAGTATTTT

j_call: TRBJ2-3
clone_size: once
d_call: TRBD2
v_call: TRBV4-1
cdr3_aa: CASSQGLAGVISTDTQYF
cdr3_nt: TGCGCCAGCAGCCAGGGGCTAGCGGGGGTGATTAGCACAGATACGCAGTATTTT

j_call: TRBJ1-2
clone_size: NA
d_call: TRBD1
v_call: TRBV12-3/TRBV12-4
cdr3_aa: CASSLQSGGSYGYTF
cdr3_nt: TGTGCCAGCAGTTTACAGTCAGGGGGTAGCTATGGCTACACCTTC

j_call: TRBJ2-3
clone_size: NA
d_call: TRBD2
v_call: TRBV4-1
cdr3_aa: CASSQYSGGSPDDTQYF
cdr3_nt: TGCGCCAGCAGCCAGTATAGCGGGGGCTCTCCCGACGATACGCAGTATTTT

j_call: TRBJ1-2
clone_size: NA
d_call: NA
v_call: TRBV6-5
cdr3_aa: CATCGTTYGYTF
cdr3_nt: TGTGCCACCTGTGGGACAACCTATGGCTACACCTTC

j_call: TRBJ2-2
clone_size: few
d_call: NA
v_call: TRBV10-3
cdr3_aa: CAISVGPDTGELFF
cdr3_nt: TGTGCCATCAGTGTTGGTCCCGACACCGGGGAGCTGTTTTTT

j_call: TRBJ2-1
clone_size: NA
d_call: TRBD2
v_call: TRBV6-1
cdr3_aa: CAHNWGKTSGLYNEQFF
cdr3_nt: TGTGCCCATAATTGGGGGAAGACTAGCGGGTTATACAATGAGCAGTTCTTC

j_call: TRBJ2-1
clone_size: many
d_call: TRBD2
v_call: TRBV29-1
cdr3_aa: CSVGSTSGVYNEQFF
cdr3_nt: TGCAGCGTGGGCAGTACTAGCGGGGTTTACAATGAGCAGTTCTTC

j_call: TRBJ2-4
clone_size: few
d_call: TRBD2
v_call: TRBV7-2
cdr3_aa: CASSQRAGADIQYF
cdr3_nt: TGTGCCAGCAGCCAACGAGCGGGAGCGGACATTCAGTACTTC

j_call: TRBJ2-3
clone_size: many
d_call: TRBD2
v_call: TRBV28
cdr3_aa: CASSLLAGGGDTQYF
cdr3_nt: TGTGCCAGCAGTTTACTAGCGGGAGGAGGCGATACGCAGTATTTT

j_call: TRBJ2-2
clone_size: once
d_call: NA
v_call: TRBV19
cdr3_aa: CASLQGGELFF
cdr3_nt: TGTGCCAGTTTACAGGGCGGGGAGCTGTTTTTT

j_call: TRBJ1-2
clone_size: few
d_call: NA
v_call: TRBV12-3/TRBV12-4
cdr3_aa: CASSLQRVNYGYTF
cdr3_nt: TGTGCCAGCAGTTTGCAAAGGGTTAACTATGGCTACACCTTC

j_call: TRBJ1-5
clone_size: NA
d_call: NA
v_call: TRBV4-1
cdr3_aa: CASSKTEGLNQPQHF
cdr3_nt: TGCGCCAGCAGCAAAACGGAGGGTTTGAATCAGCCCCAGCATTTT

j_call: TRBJ2-1
clone_size: NA
d_call: NA
v_call: TRBV21-1
cdr3_aa: CANSIPWMKYNEQFF
cdr3_nt: TGTGCCAACAGCATCCCGTGGATGAAATACAATGAGCAGTTCTTC